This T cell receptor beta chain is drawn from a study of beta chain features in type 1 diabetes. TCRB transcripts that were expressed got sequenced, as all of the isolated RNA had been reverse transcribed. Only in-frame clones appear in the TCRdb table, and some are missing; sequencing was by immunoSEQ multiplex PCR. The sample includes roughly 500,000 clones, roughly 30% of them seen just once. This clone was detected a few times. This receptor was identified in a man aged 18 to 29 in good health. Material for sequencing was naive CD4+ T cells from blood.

This CDR3 reads CASSVGDRKNTEAFF. Here the CDR3 DNA reads TGTGCCAGCAGCGTAGGGGACAGGAAGAACACTGAAGCTTTCTTT. The V gene is TRBV9, the J gene TRBJ1-1; 8 bases match TRBD1. V was pared by 0 bases and J by 1 base, with 2 bases of the junction left unmatched. The CDR3 loop spans 15 amino acids. CDR1 SGDLS and CDR2 YYNGEE come from the germline V gene. Based on the CDR3 plus reference TRBV9 and TRBJ1-1, the full variable domain is DSGVTQTPKHLITATGQRVTLRCSPRSGDLSVYWYQQSLDQGLQFLIQYYNGEERAKGNILERFSAQQFPDLHSELNLSSLELGDSALYFCASSVGDRKNTEAFFGQGTRLTVV.